This TCR beta chain was recorded in a study of vaccination effects on CD4 cells after COVID-19. Points from the study as a whole: Whether induced by infection or by vaccine, clones showed marked clonal contraction late after vaccination.

Expansion with viral peptide pools was applied to antigen-specific CD4+ T cells by the ViraFEST assay prior to sequencing. Subsequent to a culture period of more than 9 days, CD4+ T cells were isolated. Each vaccine recipient was nucleocapsid antibody negative and had no prior SARS-CoV-2 infection. Around 2.2 million PBMC per well received 10 IU/ml IL-2 and 9 to 10 ug/ml peptides in culture. Half of the medium was exchanged for IL-2 medium on both days 3 and 7. The data were produced by immunoSEQ multiplex PCR, yet TCRdb's version contains in-frame clones alone and is incomplete. The sample includes 41,000 or so clones, 55% to 75% of them seen just once. Germline V gives CDR1 MNHNS, CDR2 SASEGT. This CDR3 has 15 amino acids. Trimming removed 0 bases from V and 6 bases from J; junction bases left unmatched: 2. Concerning this clone: The target antigen is unknown.

The clonotype comes from a human donor who received a COVID-19 vaccine. Sequencing used CD4+ T cells from PBMCs cultured with HCoV-OC43 spike peptides, obtained before COVID-19 vaccination. Subset meaning: HCoV-OC43 spike overlapping peptide pool stimulation. V usage is TRBV6-1 and J usage is TRBJ1-6; 7 bases line up with TRBD1. The CDR3 here is CASSEAGTANSPLHF. DNA of the CDR3: TGTGCCAGCAGTGAAGCGGGGACAGCTAATTCACCCCTCCACTTT.